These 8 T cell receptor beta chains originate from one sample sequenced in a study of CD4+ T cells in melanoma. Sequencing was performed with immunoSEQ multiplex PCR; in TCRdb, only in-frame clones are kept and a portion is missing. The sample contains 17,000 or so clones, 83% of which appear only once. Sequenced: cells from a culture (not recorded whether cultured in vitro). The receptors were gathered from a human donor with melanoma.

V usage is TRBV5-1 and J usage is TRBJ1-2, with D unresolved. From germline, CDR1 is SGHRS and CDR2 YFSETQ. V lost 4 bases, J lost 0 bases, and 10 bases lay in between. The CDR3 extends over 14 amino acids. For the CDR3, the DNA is TGCGCCAGCAGCCCGCGGACCTCTAACTATGGCTACACCTTC. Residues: CASSPRTSNYGYTF.

This CDR3 is CASSSPGVAQPQHF. Here the CDR3 DNA reads TGTGCCAGCAGCTCCCCGGGAGTAGCGCAGCCCCAGCATTTT. The genes are TRBV7-2 and TRBJ1-5; no firm D call. Germline V gene lookup returns CDR1 SGHTA and CDR2 FQGNSA. The CDR3 sequence is 14 residues long. V lost 4 bases to trimming and J lost 7 bases, with 14 bases between them.

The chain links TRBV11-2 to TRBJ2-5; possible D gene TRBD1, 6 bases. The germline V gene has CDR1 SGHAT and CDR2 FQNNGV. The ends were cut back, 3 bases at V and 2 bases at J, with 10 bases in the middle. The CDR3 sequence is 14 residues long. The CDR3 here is CASSFRGGQETQYF. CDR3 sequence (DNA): TGTGCCAGCAGCTTCAGGGGCGGACAAGAGACCCAGTACTTC. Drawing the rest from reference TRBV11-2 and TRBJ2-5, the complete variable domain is EAGVAQSPRYKIIEKRQSVAFWCNPISGHATLYWYQQILGQGPKLLIQFQNNGVVDDSQLPKDRFSAERLKGVDSTLKIQPAKLEDSAVYLCASSFRGGQETQYFGPGTRLLVL.

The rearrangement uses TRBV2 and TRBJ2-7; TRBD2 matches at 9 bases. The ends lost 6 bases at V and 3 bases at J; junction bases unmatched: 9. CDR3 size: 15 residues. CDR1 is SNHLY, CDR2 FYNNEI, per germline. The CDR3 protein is CASRLGASGVYEQYF. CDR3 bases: TGTGCCAGCAGGCTCGGGGCTAGCGGGGTCTACGAGCAGTACTTC.

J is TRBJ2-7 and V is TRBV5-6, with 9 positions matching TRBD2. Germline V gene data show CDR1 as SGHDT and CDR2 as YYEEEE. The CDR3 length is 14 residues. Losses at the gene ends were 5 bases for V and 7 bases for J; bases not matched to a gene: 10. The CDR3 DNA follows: TGTGCCAGCAGACGACGGCGGGGGGGAGATGAGCAGTACTTC. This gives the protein CASRRRRGGDEQYF.

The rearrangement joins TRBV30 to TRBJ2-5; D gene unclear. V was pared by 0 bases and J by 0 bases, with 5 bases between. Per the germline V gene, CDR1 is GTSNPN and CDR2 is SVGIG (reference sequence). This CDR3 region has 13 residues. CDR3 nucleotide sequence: TGTGCCTGGAGTGTTATGTACCAAGAGACCCAGTACTTC. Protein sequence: CAWSVMYQETQYF.

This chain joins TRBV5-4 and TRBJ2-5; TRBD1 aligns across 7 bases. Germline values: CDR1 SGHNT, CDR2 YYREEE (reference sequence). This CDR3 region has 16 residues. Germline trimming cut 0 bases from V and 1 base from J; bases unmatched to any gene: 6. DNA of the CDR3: TGTGCCAGCAGCTTGGCGGGACAGAGAGTCCAAGAGACCCAGTACTTC. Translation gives CASSLAGQRVQETQYF.

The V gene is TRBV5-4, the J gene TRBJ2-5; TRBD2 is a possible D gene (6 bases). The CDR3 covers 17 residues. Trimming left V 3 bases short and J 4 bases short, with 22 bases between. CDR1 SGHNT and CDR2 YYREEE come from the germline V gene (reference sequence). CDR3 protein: CASSSPPGGEGGETQYF. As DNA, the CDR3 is TGTGCCAGCAGCTCCCCACCGGGCGGGGAAGGAGGAGAGACCCAGTACTTC.